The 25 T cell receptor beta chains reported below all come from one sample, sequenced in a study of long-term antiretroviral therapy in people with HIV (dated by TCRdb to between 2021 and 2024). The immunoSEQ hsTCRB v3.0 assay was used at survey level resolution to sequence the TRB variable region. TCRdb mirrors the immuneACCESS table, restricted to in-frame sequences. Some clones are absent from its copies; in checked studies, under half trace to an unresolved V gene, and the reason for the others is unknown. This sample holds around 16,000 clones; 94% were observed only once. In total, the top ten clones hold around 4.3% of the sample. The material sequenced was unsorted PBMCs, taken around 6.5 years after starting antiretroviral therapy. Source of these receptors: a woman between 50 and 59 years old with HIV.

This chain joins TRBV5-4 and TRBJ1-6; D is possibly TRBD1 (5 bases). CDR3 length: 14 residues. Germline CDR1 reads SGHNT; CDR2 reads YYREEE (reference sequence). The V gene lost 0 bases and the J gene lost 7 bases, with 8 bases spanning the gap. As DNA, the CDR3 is TGTGCCAGCAGCTTGGACAAGGGGAATTCACCCCTCCACTTT. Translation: CASSLDKGNSPLHF. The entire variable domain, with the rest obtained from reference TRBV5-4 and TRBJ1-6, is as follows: ETGVTQSPTHLIKTRGQQVTLRCSSQSGHNTVSWYQQALGQGPQFIFQYYREEENGRGNFPPRFSGLQFPNYSSELNVNALELDDSALYLCASSLDKGNSPLHFGNGTRLTVT.

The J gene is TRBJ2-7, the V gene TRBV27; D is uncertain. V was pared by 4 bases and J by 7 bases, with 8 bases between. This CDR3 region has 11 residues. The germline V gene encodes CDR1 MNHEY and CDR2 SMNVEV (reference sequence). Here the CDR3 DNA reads TGTGCCAGCAGTTATCTGGGAGAGCAGTACTTC. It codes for CASSYLGEQYF.

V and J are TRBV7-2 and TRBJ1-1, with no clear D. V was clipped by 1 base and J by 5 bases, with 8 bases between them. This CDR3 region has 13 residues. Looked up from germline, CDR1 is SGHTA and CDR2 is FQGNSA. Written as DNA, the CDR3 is TGTGCCAGCAGCTTAGAGGCGGCTACTGAAGCTTTCTTT. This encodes CASSLEAATEAFF.

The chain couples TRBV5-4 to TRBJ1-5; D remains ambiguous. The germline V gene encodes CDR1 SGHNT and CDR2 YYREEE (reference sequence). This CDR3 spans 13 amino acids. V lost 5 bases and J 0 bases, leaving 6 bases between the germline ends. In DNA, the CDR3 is TGTGCCAGCAGTCGGGATAGCAATCAGCCCCAGCATTTT. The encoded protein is CASSRDSNQPQHF.

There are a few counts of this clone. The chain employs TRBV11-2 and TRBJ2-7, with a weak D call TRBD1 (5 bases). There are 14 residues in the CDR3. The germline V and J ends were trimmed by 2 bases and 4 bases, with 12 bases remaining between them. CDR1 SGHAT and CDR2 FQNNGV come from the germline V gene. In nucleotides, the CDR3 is TGTGCCAGCAGCTTATTCGACAGCAGGTACGAGCAGTACTTC. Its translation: CASSLFDSRYEQYF.

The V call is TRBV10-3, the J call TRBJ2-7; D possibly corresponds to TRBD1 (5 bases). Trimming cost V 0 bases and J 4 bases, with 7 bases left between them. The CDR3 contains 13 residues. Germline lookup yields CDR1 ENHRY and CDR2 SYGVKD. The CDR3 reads CAISESAGYEQYF. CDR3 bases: TGTGCCATCAGTGAGTCGGCAGGGTACGAGCAGTACTTC.

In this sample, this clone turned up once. Here the CDR3 DNA reads TGTGCCAGCAGTTTATCGACAGGCTTCGCGACCCAGTACTTC. It translates to CASSLSTGFATQYF. The chain carries TRBV6-5 and TRBJ2-5; D is possibly TRBD1 (6 bases). The CDR3 is 14 amino acids. In germline, CDR1 is MNHEY, CDR2 SVGAGI. V lost 4 bases, J lost 7 bases, and 16 bases lay in between.

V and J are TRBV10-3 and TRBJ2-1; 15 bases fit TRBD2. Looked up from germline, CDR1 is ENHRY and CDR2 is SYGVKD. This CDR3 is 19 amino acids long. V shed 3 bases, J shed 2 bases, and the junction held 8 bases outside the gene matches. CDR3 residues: CAISDPEGTSGRTYNEQFF. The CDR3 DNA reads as TGTGCCATCAGTGACCCAGAGGGGACTAGCGGGAGGACCTACAATGAGCAGTTCTTC.

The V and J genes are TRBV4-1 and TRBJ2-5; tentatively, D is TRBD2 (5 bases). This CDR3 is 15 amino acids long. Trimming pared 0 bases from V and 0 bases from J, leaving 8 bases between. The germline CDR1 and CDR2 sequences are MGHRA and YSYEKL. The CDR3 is CASSQDPGYQETQYF. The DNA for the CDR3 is TGCGCCAGCAGCCAAGACCCGGGGTACCAAGAGACCCAGTACTTC.

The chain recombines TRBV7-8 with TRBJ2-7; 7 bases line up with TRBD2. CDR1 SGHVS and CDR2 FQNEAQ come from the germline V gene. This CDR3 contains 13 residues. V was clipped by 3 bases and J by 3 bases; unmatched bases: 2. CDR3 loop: CASSLGLNYEQYF. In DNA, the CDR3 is TGTGCCAGCAGCTTGGGACTAAACTACGAGCAGTACTTC.

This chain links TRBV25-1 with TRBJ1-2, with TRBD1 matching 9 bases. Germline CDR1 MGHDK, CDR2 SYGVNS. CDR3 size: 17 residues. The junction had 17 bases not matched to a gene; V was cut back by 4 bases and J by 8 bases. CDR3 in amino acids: CASSANPGQGKLVGYTF. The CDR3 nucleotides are TGTGCCAGCAGTGCAAACCCTGGACAGGGGAAATTAGTCGGCTACACCTTC.

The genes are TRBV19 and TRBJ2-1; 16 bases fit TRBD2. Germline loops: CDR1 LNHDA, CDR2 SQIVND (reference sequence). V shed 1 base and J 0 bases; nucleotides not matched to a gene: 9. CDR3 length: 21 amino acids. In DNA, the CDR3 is TGTGCCAGTAGTATAGGAATGGGACTAGCGGGAGGGATGAGCTCCTACAATGAGCAGTTCTTC. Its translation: CASSIGMGLAGGMSSYNEQFF.

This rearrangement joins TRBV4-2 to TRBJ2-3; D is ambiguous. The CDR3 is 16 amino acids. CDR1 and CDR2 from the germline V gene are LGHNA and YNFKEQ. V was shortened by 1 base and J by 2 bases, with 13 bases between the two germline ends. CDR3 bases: TGTGCCAGCAGCCAAGTTGGCGGCTTATCCACAGATACGCAGTATTTT. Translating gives CASSQVGGLSTDTQYF.

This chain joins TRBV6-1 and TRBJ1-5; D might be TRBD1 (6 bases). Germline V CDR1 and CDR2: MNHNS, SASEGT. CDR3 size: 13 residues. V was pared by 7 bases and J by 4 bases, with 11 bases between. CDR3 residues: CASNGQFNQPQHF. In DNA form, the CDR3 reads TGTGCCAGCAACGGACAGTTTAATCAGCCCCAGCATTTT.

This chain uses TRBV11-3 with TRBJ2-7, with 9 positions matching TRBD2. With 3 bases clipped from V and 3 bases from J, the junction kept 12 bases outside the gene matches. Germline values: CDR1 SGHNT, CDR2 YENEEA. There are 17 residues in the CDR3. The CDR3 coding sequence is TGTGCCAGCAGCTTGTTTCAGGGCGGGAGGGCCCTCTACGAGCAGTACTTC. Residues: CASSLFQGGRALYEQYF.

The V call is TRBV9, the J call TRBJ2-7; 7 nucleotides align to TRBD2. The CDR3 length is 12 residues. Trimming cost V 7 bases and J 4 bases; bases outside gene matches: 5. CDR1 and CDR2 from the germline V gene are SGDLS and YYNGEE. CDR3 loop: CASGGGGYEQYF. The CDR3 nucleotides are TGTGCCAGCGGGGGGGGAGGATACGAGCAGTACTTC.

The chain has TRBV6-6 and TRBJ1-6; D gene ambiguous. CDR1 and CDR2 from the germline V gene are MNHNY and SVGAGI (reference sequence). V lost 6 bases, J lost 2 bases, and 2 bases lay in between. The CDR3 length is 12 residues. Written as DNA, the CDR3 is TGTGCCAGCAGGGCCTATAATTCACCCCTCCACTTT. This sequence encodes CASRAYNSPLHF.

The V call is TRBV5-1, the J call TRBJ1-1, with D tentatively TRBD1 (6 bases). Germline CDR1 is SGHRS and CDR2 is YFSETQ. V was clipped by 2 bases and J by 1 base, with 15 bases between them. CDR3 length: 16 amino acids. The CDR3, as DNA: TGCGCCAGCAGCTTAGATTTACAGGGATGGAACACTGAAGCTTTCTTT. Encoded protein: CASSLDLQGWNTEAFF. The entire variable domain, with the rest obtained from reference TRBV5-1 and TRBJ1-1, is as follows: KAGVTQTPRYLIKTRGQQVTLSCSPISGHRSVSWYQQTPGQGLQFLFEYFSETQRNKGNFPGRFSGRQFSNSRSEMNVSTLELGDSALYLCASSLDLQGWNTEAFFGQGTRLTVV.

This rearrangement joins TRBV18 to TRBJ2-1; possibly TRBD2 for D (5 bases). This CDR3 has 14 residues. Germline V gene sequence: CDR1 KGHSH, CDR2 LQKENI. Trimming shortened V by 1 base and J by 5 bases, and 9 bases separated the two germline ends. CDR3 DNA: TGTGCCAGCTCACCACAGGCGGGCAACAATGAGCAGTTCTTC. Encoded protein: CASSPQAGNNEQFF. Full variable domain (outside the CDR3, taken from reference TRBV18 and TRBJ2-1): NAGVMQNPRHLVRRRGQEARLRCSPMKGHSHVYWYRQLPEEGLKFMVYLQKENIIDESGMPKERFSAEFPKEGPSILRIQQVVRGDSAAYFCASSPQAGNNEQFFGPGTRLTVL.

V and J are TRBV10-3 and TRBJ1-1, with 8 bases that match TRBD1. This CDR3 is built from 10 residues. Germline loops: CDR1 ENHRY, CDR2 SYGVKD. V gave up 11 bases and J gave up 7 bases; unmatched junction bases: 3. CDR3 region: CAAGTGEAFF. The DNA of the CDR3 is TGTGCCGCCGGGACAGGTGAAGCTTTCTTT.

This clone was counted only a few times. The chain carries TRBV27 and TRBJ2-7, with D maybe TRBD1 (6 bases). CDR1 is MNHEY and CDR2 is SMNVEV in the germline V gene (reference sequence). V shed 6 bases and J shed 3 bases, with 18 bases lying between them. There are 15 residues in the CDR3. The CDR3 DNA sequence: TGTGCCAGCAGCCGACAACAGGGCTCATACTACGAGCAGTACTTC. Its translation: CASSRQQGSYYEQYF.

The CDR3 nucleotides read TGTGCCAGCAGCGTAGGACTAGCGGGATCTAGTGAGCAGTTCTTC. Protein product: CASSVGLAGSSEQFF. V and J are TRBV9 and TRBJ2-1, with 11 bases matching TRBD2. CDR1 SGDLS and CDR2 YYNGEE come from the germline V gene. J lost 9 bases, V lost 0 bases, and 5 bases had no gene match. This CDR3 region has 15 residues.

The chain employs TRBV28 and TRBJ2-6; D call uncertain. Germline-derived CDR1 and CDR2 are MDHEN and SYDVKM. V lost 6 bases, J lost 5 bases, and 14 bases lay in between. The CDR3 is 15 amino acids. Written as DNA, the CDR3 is TGTGCCAGCAGCCTGACCGCCCCGAGGGCCAACGTCCTGACTTTC. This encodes CASSLTAPRANVLTF.

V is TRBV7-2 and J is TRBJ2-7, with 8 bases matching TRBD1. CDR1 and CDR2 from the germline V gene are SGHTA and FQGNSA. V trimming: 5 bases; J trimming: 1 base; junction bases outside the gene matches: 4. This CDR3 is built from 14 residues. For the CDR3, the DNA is TGTGCCAGCAGCCCGAGACAGGGGTCCTACGAGCAGTACTTC. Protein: CASSPRQGSYEQYF.

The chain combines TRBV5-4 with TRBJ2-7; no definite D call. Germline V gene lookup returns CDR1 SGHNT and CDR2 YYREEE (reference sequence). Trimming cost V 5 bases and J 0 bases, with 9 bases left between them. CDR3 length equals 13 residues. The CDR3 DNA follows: TGTGCCAGCAGTTCCAGGAGCTCCTACGAGCAGTACTTC. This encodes CASSSRSSYEQYF.